What follows are 28 T cell receptor beta chains derived from one specimen sequenced in a study of T cells in women clearing cervical HPV infection. Sequencing was performed with immunoSEQ multiplex PCR; in TCRdb, only in-frame clones are kept and a portion is missing. This repertoire includes around 18,000 clones. The sequencing sample was made of blood buffy coat. All receptors come from a woman aged 18 to 75 with a cervical HPV16 infection that either progressed to CIN3+ or cleared (not recorded which).

As regards this clone: The sequence runs out 3 residues before the end of the CDR3; the remainder is reconstructed from the germline J gene. The V and J genes are TRBV9 and TRBJ2-1; 8 bases align to TRBD2. CDR1 and CDR2 from the germline V gene are SGDLS and YYNGEE. V lost 3 bases to trimming and J lost 5 bases; unmatched junction nucleotides: 7. The CDR3 extends over 15 amino acids. The DNA read from the CDR3 is TGTGCCAGCAGCGCACCGGGACTAGATAACAATGAG. Protein: CASSAPGLDNNE. The full CDR3 reads CASSAPGLDNNEQFF.

Turning to this clone: The DNA ends 3 residues before the CDR3 does, and the rest of the CDR3 is filled in from the germline J gene. The rearrangement links TRBV25-1 to TRBJ2-3; a possible D gene is TRBD2 (6 bases). Germline V gives CDR1 MGHDK, CDR2 SYGVNS. V lost 2 bases and J lost 2, with 11 bases in between. The CDR3 contains 15 residues. The CDR3 reads CASSEGSGVTDTQYF. Incomplete CDR3 DNA: TGTGCCAGCAGTGAAGGTAGCGGTGTCACAGATACG.

Of note for this clone: A read error may account for a junction end that differs from germline. The CDR3 end falls 3 residues outside the read, so it is completed with the germline J gene. The chain uses TRBV4-2 and TRBJ1-2; no definite D call. In germline, CDR1 is LGHNA, CDR2 YNFKEQ. This CDR3 is 18 amino acids long. CDR3 residues: CASSQDQVMDLGHYGYTF. CDR3 DNA (partial): TGCGCCAGCAGCCAAGATCAGGTGATGGATTTAGGCCATTATGGC.

In terms of frequency, this clone is large (0.1 to 1%). The read stops 3 residues short of the end of the CDR3; the missing end is completed from the germline J gene. V is TRBV5-1 and J is TRBJ2-3; possibly TRBD2 for D (6 bases). V lost 2 bases and J 1 base, leaving 8 bases between the germline ends. The CDR3 is 14 amino acids. Germline V CDR1 and CDR2: SGHRS, YFSETQ. CDR3 DNA (partial): TGCGCCAGCAGCTTCGAGCGGGGCACAGATACG. The encoded protein is CASSFERGTDT. Given in full, the CDR3 is CASSFERGTDTQYF.

Regarding this clone: The sequenced fragment ends 3 residues before the CDR3 boundary, so the rest is inferred from the germline J gene. The rearrangement links TRBV6-1 to TRBJ2-5; TRBD1 is a possible D gene (5 bases). V lost 1 base to trimming and J lost 5 bases, with 20 bases between them. CDR1 and CDR2 from the germline V gene are MNHNS and SASEGT. The CDR3 runs to 17 residues. This CDR3 is CASSEGAFRAGQETQYF. The sequenced part of the CDR3 DNA is TGTGCCAGCAGTGAAGGGGCTTTTAGGGCAGGGCAGGAGACC.

About this clone: The read stops 3 residues short of the end of the CDR3; the missing end is completed from the germline J gene. The chain couples TRBV13 to TRBJ2-5; tentative D call: TRBD2 (6 bases). V was pared by 5 bases and J by 1 base, with 8 bases between. The CDR3 is 13 residues long. CDR1 is PRHDT, CDR2 FYEKMQ, per germline (reference sequence). CDR3 sequence: CASSRGLQETQYF. CDR3 bases read: TGTGCCAGCAGCCGGGGACTCCAAGAGACC.

Partial CDR3 DNA: TGTGCCAGCAGATATAGGGTTGGCTATGGC. Translated: CASRYRVGYG. The whole CDR3 is CASRYRVGYGYTF. The J gene is TRBJ1-2, the V gene TRBV7-2, with D unclear. The read comes to an end 3 residues before the CDR3 does, leaving the germline J gene to fill in the end. Trimming cost V 6 bases and J 4 bases, with 12 bases left between them. CDR1 is SGHTA, CDR2 FQGNSA, per germline. The CDR3 extends over 13 amino acids.

CDR3 in amino acids: CASSLGRVLYGYTF. The sequenced CDR3 bases are TGTGCCAGCAGCTTAGGCCGGGTCCTCTATGGC. This sequence joins TRBV11-3 and TRBJ1-2; D is uncertain. The CDR3 goes on 3 residues after the read ends, and that part is filled in from the germline J gene. Germline V gene data show CDR1 as SGHNT and CDR2 as YENEEA. The CDR3 totals 14 residues. V was shortened by 1 base and J by 4 bases, with 10 bases between the two germline ends.

As for this clone: Read data end 3 residues before the CDR3 end; the end is taken from the germline J gene. The chain recombines TRBV28 with TRBJ1-4; tentatively, D is TRBD1 (5 bases). CDR3 length: 17 residues. V was trimmed by 5 bases and J by 4 bases, leaving 20 bases between them. CDR1 and CDR2 (germline): MDHEN, SYDVKM. CDR3 protein: CASSRTQRRGINEKLFF. CDR3 DNA (partial): TGTGCCAGCAGTCGGACCCAGCGGCGGGGCATTAATGAAAAA. Full variable domain (rest looked up from reference TRBV28 and TRBJ1-4): DVKVTQSSRYLVKRTGEKVFLECVQDMDHENMFWYRQDPGLGLRLIYFSYDVKMKEKGDIPEGYSVSREKKERFSLILESASTNQTSMYLCASSRTQRRGINEKLFFGSGTQLSVL.

On this clone itself: The observed sequence ends 3 residues before the CDR3 terminus, with the missing tail filled in from the germline J gene. The chain joins TRBV5-1 to TRBJ2-3, with 12 positions matching TRBD2. This CDR3 spans 15 amino acids. Trimming cost V 5 bases and J 5 bases; bases outside gene matches: 6. CDR1 is SGHRS and CDR2 is YFSETQ in the germline V gene. The CDR3 sequence is CASSSSGGAVDTQYF. Incomplete CDR3 DNA: TGCGCCAGCAGTTCTAGCGGGGGGGCCGTAGATACG.

The CDR3 is CASSSGQAADQPQHF. Partial CDR3 DNA: TGTGCCAGCAGTTCGGGACAGGCGGCGGATCAGCCC. The chain employs TRBV2 and TRBJ1-5, with 8 bases identical to TRBD1. The CDR3 goes on 3 residues after the read ends, and that part is filled in from the germline J gene. Looked up from germline, CDR1 is SNHLY and CDR2 is FYNNEI. V shed 5 bases and J 5 bases; nucleotides not matched to a gene: 8. The length of the CDR3 is 15 residues. The variable domain in full, completed from reference TRBV2 and TRBJ1-5, reads EPEVTQTPSHQVTQMGQEVILRCVPISNHLYFYWYRQILGQKVEFLVSFYNNEISEKSEIFDDQFSVERPDGSNFTLKIRSTKLEDSAMYFCASSSGQAADQPQHFGDGTRLSIL.

This clone is called medium-sized (0.01 to 0.1%) based on its frequency. The observed sequence ends 3 residues before the CDR3 terminus, with the missing tail filled in from the germline J gene. This chain links TRBV30 with TRBJ2-5, with D perhaps TRBD1 (6 bases). CDR3 length: 13 residues. The V gene lost 6 bases and the J gene lost 2 bases, with 13 bases spanning the gap. Germline V gene lookup returns CDR1 GTSNPN and CDR2 SVGIG (reference sequence). The part of the CDR3 DNA that was read is TGTGCCTGTCTTACCGGGACACAAGAGACC. Protein sequence: CACLTGTQET. The complete CDR3 sequence is CACLTGTQETQYF.

For this clone: The read ends 3 residues before the CDR3 terminus; that terminus is restored from the germline J gene. V gene TRBV24-1 combines with J gene TRBJ2-2; 7 nucleotides agree with TRBD1. Looked up from germline, CDR1 is KGHDR and CDR2 is SFDVKD. CDR3 size: 16 residues. V gave up 3 bases and J gave up 2 bases; unmatched junction bases: 5. The CDR3 protein is CATSDTQGTNTGELFF. The sequenced CDR3 bases are TGTGCCACCAGTGATACACAGGGGACCAACACCGGGGAG.

CDR3 amino acids: CASSPLADTYNEQFF. Incomplete CDR3 DNA: TGCGCCAGCAGCCCCCTAGCTGATACCTACAATGAG. The gene calls are TRBV5-1 and TRBJ2-1; maybe TRBD2 (5 bases). The CDR3 end is not reached by the read, which stops 3 residues before it; the germline J gene fills it in. The CDR3 sequence is 15 residues long. V was clipped by 4 bases and J by 2 bases, with 13 bases between them. Germline CDR1 SGHRS, CDR2 YFSETQ.

As for this clone: Read coverage stops 3 residues before the CDR3 terminus; the germline J gene supplies the remainder. The chain combines TRBV20-1 with TRBJ1-1; 11 bases agree with TRBD1. V gave up 0 bases and J gave up 6 bases; unmatched junction bases: 6. Germline assignment: CDR1 DFQATT and CDR2 SNEGSKA (reference sequence). This CDR3 region has 15 residues. CDR3: CSARDLGQGVPEAFF. The DNA read from the CDR3 is TGCAGTGCTAGAGATCTGGGACAGGGGGTTCCTGAA.

For this clone: The missing CDR3 end, 3 residues past where the read stops, is filled in from the germline J gene. V and J are TRBV7-2 and TRBJ2-1, with a possible D match to TRBD1 (6 bases). There are 14 residues in the CDR3. Per germline, CDR1 SGHTA and CDR2 FQGNSA. V shed 5 bases and J shed 5 bases, with 13 bases lying between them. CDR3 sequence: CASSVDRLNNEQFF. The CDR3 DNA, read in part, is TGTGCCAGCAGCGTAGACAGGCTCAACAATGAG.

Worth noting for this clone: Read sequence stops 3 residues before the CDR3 end, and the germline J gene provides the missing end. This chain uses TRBV20-1 with TRBJ2-7; 9 bases agree with TRBD1. After removal of 2 bases from V and 6 bases from J, the junction contained 8 bases not matched to a gene. The CDR3 runs to 14 residues. Germline values: CDR1 DFQATT, CDR2 SNEGSKA (reference sequence). The sequenced part of the CDR3 DNA is TGCAGTGCTAGACCCGGGACAGGGTATTCCGAG. The encoded protein is CSARPGTGYSE. The CDR3 in its entirety is CSARPGTGYSEQYF.

Concerning this clone itself: The CDR3 goes on 3 residues after the read ends, and that part is filled in from the germline J gene. The chain uses TRBV19 and TRBJ1-5, with D possibly matching TRBD1 (6 bases). V lost 5 bases, J lost 7 bases, and 18 bases lay in between. From germline, CDR1 is LNHDA and CDR2 SQIVND (reference sequence). The CDR3 extends over 15 amino acids. The covered CDR3 bases are TGTGCCAGTAGTTTGTCGGACAGCGCGGGACAGCCC. This encodes CASSLSDSAGQP. The CDR3 in full is CASSLSDSAGQPQHF.

The CDR3 loop is CSALGQVEALDPYNEQFF. The sequenced part of the CDR3 DNA is TGCAGCGCCTTAGGACAAGTGGAAGCCCTAGATCCCTACAATGAG. The V and J genes are TRBV29-1 and TRBJ2-1, with D possibly matching TRBD1 (5 bases). Read sequence stops 3 residues before the CDR3 end, and the germline J gene provides the missing end. Trimming removed 7 bases from V and 2 bases from J, with 27 bases in between. The CDR3 is 18 residues long. Per the germline V gene, CDR1 is SQVTM and CDR2 is ANQGSEA.

The part of the CDR3 DNA that was read is TGCAGTGCTAGAATTAGCGGGGGAAGAGAGACC. This codes for CSARISGGRET. The entire CDR3 protein is CSARISGGRETQYF. The chain couples TRBV20-1 to TRBJ2-5, with TRBD2 matching 9 bases. The CDR3 extends 3 residues past the end of the read, so its final part is completed from the germline J gene. V shed 2 bases, J shed 4 bases, and the junction held 5 bases outside the gene matches. The CDR3 spans 14 residues. Germline values: CDR1 DFQATT, CDR2 SNEGSKA (reference sequence).

Points on this clone: The read comes to an end 3 residues before the CDR3 does, leaving the germline J gene to fill in the end. The gene calls are TRBV7-3 and TRBJ2-5, with D perhaps TRBD2 (6 bases). Deletions cut 1 base from V and 1 base from J, with 10 bases between. The CDR3 is 15 residues long. In germline, CDR1 is SGHTA, CDR2 FQGTGA. The CDR3 reads CASSLRGLLQETQYF. The sequenced CDR3 bases are TGTGCCAGCAGCTTAAGGGGACTCCTCCAAGAGACC.

As to this clone: The CDR3 is cut off 3 residues early in the read; its end comes from the germline J gene. This chain links TRBV13 with TRBJ1-1; weak D call: TRBD1 (6 bases). This CDR3 has 14 amino acids. The V end was cut by 0 bases, the J end by 6 bases, with 11 bases between. Germline V gene data show CDR1 as PRHDT and CDR2 as FYEKMQ (reference sequence). CDR3 DNA (partial): TGTGCCAGCAGCTTAGGATCGGGGGGCCCTGAA. Translated, it gives CASSLGSGGPE. The whole CDR3 is CASSLGSGGPEAFF.

Worth noting for this clone: The observed sequence ends 3 residues before the CDR3 terminus, with the missing tail filled in from the germline J gene. The chain recombines TRBV18 with TRBJ2-3; possible D gene TRBD1, 6 bases. Germline CDR1 is KGHSH and CDR2 is LQKENI. This CDR3 region has 18 residues. V lost 4 bases and J lost 2, with 22 bases in between. CDR3: CASSRPDVMGQDTDTQYF. CDR3 DNA (partial): TGTGCCAGCTCACGCCCCGACGTTATGGGACAAGACACAGATACG. The whole variable domain, remainder taken from reference TRBV18 and TRBJ2-3, is NAGVMQNPRHLVRRRGQEARLRCSPMKGHSHVYWYRQLPEEGLKFMVYLQKENIIDESGMPKERFSAEFPKEGPSILRIQQVVRGDSAAYFCASSRPDVMGQDTDTQYFGPGTRLTVL.

About this clone itself: The sequenced fragment ends 3 residues before the CDR3 boundary, so the rest is inferred from the germline J gene. This chain uses TRBV20-1 with TRBJ2-1; 9 positions agree with TRBD1. The CDR3 loop spans 13 amino acids. Germline CDR1 and CDR2: DFQATT and SNEGSKA (reference sequence). Trimming at V came to 6 bases and at J to 9 bases, leaving 9 bases not matched to a gene. CDR3 protein: CSALRDRVSEQFF. CDR3 DNA (partial): TGCAGTGCCCTCCGGGACAGGGTATCTGAG.

Frequency places this clone as medium-sized. The read stops 3 residues short of the end of the CDR3; the missing end is completed from the germline J gene. V gene TRBV5-6 combines with J gene TRBJ2-6; D remains ambiguous. Germline lookup yields CDR1 SGHDT and CDR2 YYEEEE. The CDR3 consists of 15 residues. V was cut by 1 base and J by 0 bases, with 5 bases left in between. The CDR3 loop reads CASSLTGSGANVLTF. The covered CDR3 bases are TGTGCCAGCAGCTTGACTGGCTCTGGGGCCAACGTC. Full variable domain (rest looked up from reference TRBV5-6 and TRBJ2-6): DAGVTQSPTHLIKTRGQQVTLRCSPKSGHDTVSWYQQALGQGPQFIFQYYEEEERQRGNFPDRFSGHQFPNYSSELNVNALLLGDSALYLCASSLTGSGANVLTFGAGSRLTVL.

On this clone: Read sequence stops 3 residues before the CDR3 end, and the germline J gene provides the missing end. The V call is TRBV7-9, the J call TRBJ2-5; no clear D. CDR3 length: 14 residues. Trimming took off 1 base at V and 5 bases at J, with 11 bases between the two ends. The germline CDR1 and CDR2 sequences are SEHNR and FQNEAQ (reference sequence). CDR3 sequence: CASSLDPRWETQYF. The covered CDR3 bases are TGTGCCAGCAGCTTAGATCCCCGGTGGGAGACC.

The CDR3 bases that were read are TGTGCCAGCAGTGACACAAAGTATAATTCACCC. It codes for CASSDTKYNSP. The entire CDR3 is CASSDTKYNSPLHF. The chain couples TRBV6-1 to TRBJ1-6, with no clear D. The CDR3 end lies 3 residues beyond the end of the read and is filled in from the germline J gene. Germline assignment: CDR1 MNHNS and CDR2 SASEGT. V shed 3 bases and J shed 4 bases, with 7 bases lying between them. This CDR3 contains 14 residues.

Of note for this clone: The read halts 3 residues ahead of the CDR3 end, with the missing end drawn from the germline J gene. The V gene is TRBV13, the J gene TRBJ1-1; the D gene is possibly TRBD1 (5 bases). The germline V gene encodes CDR1 PRHDT and CDR2 FYEKMQ (reference sequence). V shed 3 bases and J shed 3 bases, with 11 bases lying between them. The CDR3 is 14 amino acids. The CDR3 protein is CASSLGGGDTEAFF. The sequenced part of the CDR3 DNA is TGTGCCAGCAGCTTGGGGGGTGGAGACACTGAA.